These 30 T cell receptor beta chains came from one sample sequenced in a study of T cells in Graves' hyperthyroidism and ophthalmopathy. What was amplified from RNA transcripts were TCR beta CDR3 regions. The HTBI primer set was used in a first-round RT-PCR of the TCR CDR3. One entry per CDR3 protein, called by TCRdb with MiXCR from the multiplex PCR reads. Among hundreds of thousands of distinct CDR3 sequences, roughly 20% were seen once, and the ten largest hold roughly 30%. The sequencing sample was made of blood. Receptors were obtained from a man younger than 45 with Graves' ophthalmopathy.

This clonotype was seen ten or more times. The chain carries TRBV3-1 and TRBJ2-7; TRBD1 or TRBD2 may be the D gene (6 bases each). Trimming cost V 2 bases and J 2 bases, with 10 bases left between them. Looked up from germline, CDR1 is LGHDT and CDR2 is YNNKEL (reference sequence). The CDR3 is 14 amino acids. CDR3 in DNA: TGTGCCAGCAGCCAATCCCGGGGGCCCTACGAGCAGTACTTC. Translation gives CASSQSRGPYEQYF.

V is TRBV19 and J is TRBJ2-3; D is possibly TRBD2 (5 bases). The CDR3 totals 13 residues. Germline V gives CDR1 LNHDA, CDR2 SQIVND (reference sequence). V was trimmed by 2 bases and J by 4 bases, leaving 7 bases between them. CDR3 loop: CASSITLADTQYF. The DNA for the CDR3 is TGTGCCAGTAGTATAACACTAGCAGATACGCAGTATTTT.

The J gene is TRBJ2-3, the V gene TRBV6-1; 11 bases agree with TRBD2. The CDR3 consists of 16 residues. Trimming at V came to 7 bases and at J to 3 bases, leaving 9 bases not matched to a gene. Germline V gives CDR1 MNHNS, CDR2 SASEGT. The DNA for the CDR3 is TGTGCCAGCACCCAGGTAGCGGGAGGGCCTACAGATACGCAGTATTTT. Protein sequence: CASTQVAGGPTDTQYF.

Many counts were recorded for this clonotype. CDR3 loop: CASSPMNTEAFF. The CDR3 DNA reads as TGTGCCAGCTCACCTATGAACACTGAAGCTTTCTTT. The rearrangement joins TRBV18 to TRBJ1-1; no clear D. Germline values: CDR1 KGHSH, CDR2 LQKENI. This CDR3 contains 12 residues. Trimming shortened V by 3 bases and J by 0 bases, and 2 bases separated the two germline ends.

With respect to this clonotype: This may come from a read error, since a much larger clone is one base off. The V and J genes are TRBV29-1 and TRBJ2-5; D possibly uses TRBD1 or TRBD2 (5 bases each). CDR3 length equals 11 residues. CDR1 is SQVTM, CDR2 ANQGSEA, per germline. The CDR3 loop is CGLKRGETQYF. In DNA, the CDR3 is TGCGGCCTTAAGAGGGGAGAGACCCAGTACTTC.

The gene calls are TRBV29-1 and TRBJ2-2; tentative D call: TRBD1 (6 bases). The germline V gene encodes CDR1 SQVTM and CDR2 ANQGSEA. The CDR3 covers 16 residues. V lost 0 bases and J lost 3, with 14 bases in between. The CDR3 nucleotides read TGCAGCGTTGAAGACAAAGGCAGGGGAGACACCGGGGAGCTGTTTTTT. Residues: CSVEDKGRGDTGELFF.

V and J are TRBV7-3 and TRBJ2-7; a possible D gene is TRBD1 (5 bases). With 5 bases removed from V and 2 bases from J, the gap between germline ends came to 13 bases. Germline V CDR1 and CDR2: SGHTA, FQGTGA. The CDR3 totals 14 residues. CDR3 amino acids: CASSPSLGAYEQYF. Written as DNA, the CDR3 is TGTGCCAGCAGCCCCAGTTTAGGGGCCTACGAGCAGTACTTC. The whole variable domain, filled in from reference TRBV7-3 and TRBJ2-7, reads GAGVSQTPSNKVTEKGKYVELRCDPISGHTALYWYRQSLGQGPEFLIYFQGTGAADDSGLPNDRFFAVRPEGSVSTLKIQRTERGDSAVYLCASSPSLGAYEQYFGPGTRLTVT.

This clonotype was recorded at least ten times. V and J are TRBV28 and TRBJ2-1; D possibly matches TRBD1 or TRBD2 (9 bases each). Germline V gene data show CDR1 as MDHEN and CDR2 as SYDVKM. The V and J ends lost 10 bases and 5 bases respectively, with 21 bases between them. The CDR3 sequence is 15 residues long. The CDR3 here is CATQSSGTGNNEQFF. CDR3 DNA: TGTGCCACCCAATCTAGCGGGACAGGGAACAATGAGCAGTTCTTC.

As concerns this clonotype: A much larger clone is a single base away; this may be a read error. The chain employs TRBV13 and TRBJ2-7; D is unclear. The CDR3 is 11 amino acids. V was trimmed by 6 bases and J by 5 bases, leaving 8 bases between them. Germline loops: CDR1 PRHDT, CDR2 FYEKMQ (reference sequence). As DNA, the CDR3 is TGTGCCAGCAGTGAAGGGAACGAGCAGTACTTC. Encoded protein: CASSEGNEQYF.

On this clonotype: A read error may explain this, as a much larger clone is one base away. The J gene is TRBJ1-5, the V gene TRBV12-3 or TRBV12-4, with D perhaps TRBD1 (6 bases). The CDR3 extends over 16 amino acids. Deletions cut 1 base from V and 5 bases from J, with 15 bases between. CDR3 DNA sequence: TGTGCCAGCAGTTTAGGATCAGGGGCGCGCGATCAGCCCCAGCATTTT. This codes for CASSLGSGARDQPQHF.

CDR3 protein: CASSHEYDGYEQYF. DNA for the CDR3: TGCGCCAGCAGCCATGAATACGACGGCTACGAGCAGTACTTC. This rearrangement joins TRBV4-3 to TRBJ2-7; D not resolved. Germline V CDR1 and CDR2: LGHNA, YSLEER. The CDR3 is 14 residues long. V lost 3 bases and J 3 bases, leaving 12 bases between the germline ends.

The chain carries TRBV28 and TRBJ2-1, with TRBD1 matching 7 bases. V was clipped by 5 bases and J by 0 bases; unmatched bases: 7. The CDR3 length is 16 residues. The germline V gene has CDR1 MDHEN and CDR2 SYDVKM. CDR3 sequence: CASSTPRTGSYNEQFF. In nucleotides, the CDR3 is TGTGCCAGCAGTACACCCCGGACAGGCTCCTACAATGAGCAGTTCTTC.

This chain connects TRBV6-1 to TRBJ2-5; 8 bases map to TRBD1. This CDR3 is 14 amino acids long. The germline gives CDR1 MNHNS, CDR2 SASEGT. Unmatched junction bases numbered 7, after V lost 6 bases and J lost 4 bases. The CDR3 DNA sequence: TGTGCCAGCAGGGCCCGGGACAGGAGAGAGACCCAGTACTTC. Encoded protein: CASRARDRRETQYF.

The genes are TRBV27 and TRBJ1-2; D possibly corresponds to TRBD1 (5 bases). Per germline, CDR1 MNHEY and CDR2 SMNVEV (reference sequence). Trimming pared 2 bases from V and 6 bases from J, leaving 16 bases between. The length of the CDR3 is 15 residues. The CDR3 is CASSLHLLDSDGYTF. The CDR3, as DNA: TGTGCCAGCAGTTTACACCTCCTTGACAGTGATGGCTACACCTTC.

This clonotype has more than one count but fewer than ten. The rearrangement uses TRBV5-1 and TRBJ1-5, with no clear D. The CDR3 consists of 14 residues. Germline V gives CDR1 SGHRS, CDR2 YFSETQ. V dropped 1 base and J dropped 8 bases, with 13 bases sitting between them. In DNA form, the CDR3 reads TGCGCCAGCAGCTTGTCGTCGGGATTGGAGCCCCAGCATTTT. Translating gives CASSLSSGLEPQHF.

The chain couples TRBV28 to TRBJ1-3; no definite D call. CDR1 is MDHEN, CDR2 SYDVKM, per germline. V was shortened by 5 bases and J by 1 base, with 12 bases between the two germline ends. CDR3 length: 15 amino acids. The CDR3 reads CASSPPRVSGNTIYF. The CDR3, as DNA: TGTGCCAGCAGTCCGCCCCGGGTATCTGGAAACACCATATATTTT.

There are a few counts of this clonotype. The gene calls are TRBV4-2 and TRBJ2-1; 7 bases are shared with TRBD2. V trimming: 5 bases; J trimming: 0 bases; junction bases outside the gene matches: 10. The V gene's germline CDR1 is LGHNA and CDR2 YNFKEQ. This CDR3 is 17 amino acids long. In DNA, the CDR3 is TGTGCCAGCAGCGGAAATAGCGGGCCGAGCTCCTACAATGAGCAGTTCTTC. It is translated as CASSGNSGPSSYNEQFF.

The chain carries TRBV24-1 and TRBJ2-3; a possible D gene is TRBD1 (5 bases). Germline V gives CDR1 KGHDR, CDR2 SFDVKD. Trimming left V 9 bases short and J 0 bases short, with 9 bases between. The CDR3 length is 13 residues. CDR3 nucleotides: TGTGCCACCCCCACAGGTAGCACAGATACGCAGTATTTT. It codes for CATPTGSTDTQYF.

There are a few counts of this clonotype. The chain links TRBV5-6 to TRBJ2-7, with D perhaps assigned TRBD1 or TRBD2 (5 bases each). The CDR3 spans 15 residues. The germline CDR1 and CDR2 sequences are SGHDT and YYEEEE. Between the trimmed V and J ends, which lost 0 bases and 4 bases, there was a span of 14 bases. CDR3 amino acids: CASSLVTGPIYEQYF. DNA for the CDR3: TGTGCCAGCAGCTTGGTAACGGGACCGATTTACGAGCAGTACTTC. Full variable domain (missing parts from reference TRBV5-6 and TRBJ2-7): DAGVTQSPTHLIKTRGQQVTLRCSPKSGHDTVSWYQQALGQGPQFIFQYYEEEERQRGNFPDRFSGHQFPNYSSELNVNALLLGDSALYLCASSLVTGPIYEQYFGPGTRLTVT.

This chain links TRBV15 with TRBJ2-7; D call uncertain. This CDR3 comprises 14 residues. CDR1 and CDR2 (germline): LNHNV, YYDKDF (reference sequence). Trimming stripped 0 bases from V and 1 base from J, with 7 bases between. CDR3 in amino acids: CATSREHPSYEQYF. CDR3 nucleotides: TGTGCCACCAGCAGAGAACACCCGTCCTACGAGCAGTACTTC.

The V and J genes are TRBV7-6 and TRBJ2-1, with D perhaps TRBD1 (6 bases). V lost 5 bases and J 10 bases, leaving 15 bases between the germline ends. Germline CDR1 and CDR2: SGHVS and FNYEAQ. The CDR3 length is 13 residues. The CDR3 DNA follows: TGTGCCAGCAGCGCCTGGGACAACGAGGAGCAGTTCTTC. Amino acids: CASSAWDNEEQFF.

The rearrangement uses TRBV27 and TRBJ2-2; D may be TRBD2 (6 bases). Germline CDR1 MNHEY, CDR2 SMNVEV (reference sequence). This CDR3 spans 16 amino acids. Trimming removed 5 bases at V and 2 bases at J, with 15 bases between. The DNA of the CDR3 is TGTGCCAGCAGTGGGATCGGGCGGGACAACACCGGGGAGCTGTTTTTT. Its translation: CASSGIGRDNTGELFF.

As regards this clonotype: Germline is not matched at one junction end, which may reflect a read error. The genes are TRBV18 and TRBJ2-7; TRBD1 aligns across 10 bases. CDR1 is KGHSH and CDR2 is LQKENI in the germline V gene. The CDR3 totals 13 residues. The CDR3 loop reads CASSLGQGDERYF. For the CDR3, the DNA is TGTGCCAGCTCACTTGGACAGGGGGACGAGCGGTACTTC.

To note about this clonotype: With a much larger clone just one base away, this may be a read error. The V gene is TRBV5-1, the J gene TRBJ2-7, with D unclear. The CDR3 has 15 amino acids. Per germline, CDR1 SGHRS and CDR2 YFSETQ. Trimming stripped 1 base from V and 1 base from J, with 12 bases between. CDR3 loop: CASSLIPKSSYEQYF. Written as DNA, the CDR3 is TGCGCCAGCAGCTTGATACCCAAATCATCCTACGAGCAGTACTTC.

This clonotype was found a few times. The chain employs TRBV18 and TRBJ2-7; TRBD2 might be the D (5 bases). The germline gives CDR1 KGHSH, CDR2 LQKENI. V was trimmed by 1 base and J by 0 bases, leaving 13 bases between them. The CDR3 consists of 16 residues. This chain's CDR3 is CASSPQTGSGSYEQYF. For the CDR3, the DNA is TGTGCCAGCTCACCACAGACTGGGAGCGGCTCCTACGAGCAGTACTTC.

This clonotype was observed a few times. The genes are TRBV7-9 and TRBJ2-5; D remains ambiguous. This CDR3 region has 14 residues. V lost 5 bases and J lost 2, with 12 bases in between. Germline V gene lookup returns CDR1 SEHNR and CDR2 FQNEAQ (reference sequence). The CDR3 here is CASSTSGIQETQYF. CDR3 DNA: TGTGCCAGCAGCACATCTGGGATACAAGAGACCCAGTACTTC.

The table lists this clonotype with a few counts. This chain uses TRBV7-2 with TRBJ2-3; 12 bases align to TRBD2. V lost 0 bases, J lost 4 bases, and 5 bases stayed unmatched. Germline CDR1 and CDR2: SGHTA and FQGNSA. The CDR3 totals 17 residues. The chain's CDR3 is CASSLATTSGGPDTQYF. CDR3 bases: TGTGCCAGCAGCTTAGCGACGACTAGCGGGGGACCAGATACGCAGTATTTT.

This clonotype was seen only a few times. The chain couples TRBV7-3 to TRBJ2-2; 7 bases map to TRBD2. CDR3 length: 16 amino acids. CDR1 is SGHTA and CDR2 is FQGTGA in the germline V gene. V shed 0 bases and J 4 bases; nucleotides not matched to a gene: 5. The CDR3 coding sequence is TGTGCCAGCAGCTTAACGCGGGAGAGGGGCACCGGGGAGCTGTTTTTT. As protein: CASSLTRERGTGELFF.

This chain joins TRBV7-9 and TRBJ2-2; D remains unclear. Germline CDR1 and CDR2: SEHNR and FQNEAQ (reference sequence). There are 13 residues in the CDR3. V was cut by 4 bases and J by 7 bases, with 10 bases left in between. The CDR3 region is CASSYQTDGELFF. The CDR3 region has the DNA TGTGCCAGCAGCTACCAGACGGACGGGGAGCTGTTTTTT.

The J gene is TRBJ1-2, the V gene TRBV11-2; no clear D gene. Between the trimmed V and J ends, which lost 6 bases and 0 bases, there was a span of 8 bases. The germline CDR1 and CDR2 sequences are SGHAT and FQNNGV. The CDR3 consists of 13 residues. The CDR3 loop reads CASSTTSNYGYTF. CDR3 coding DNA: TGTGCCAGCAGTACTACCTCTAACTATGGCTACACCTTC.